Reported below is one TCR beta chain. Its antigen is not identified. This entry is derived from a study of cytomegalovirus exposure and HLA in healthy donors. Study-level findings and limits: The majority of TCR sequences were rare, yet some public TCRs appeared in many donors.

Repertoires were generated with immunoSEQ multiplex PCR, while TCRdb's copy carries only in-frame clones and drops some. In the table there are 78,000 or so clones, almost 97% of which are singletons. This CDR3 is built from 16 residues. The ends were cut back, 0 bases at V and 1 base at J, with 13 bases in the middle. Per germline, CDR1 SGHRS and CDR2 YFSETQ. This chain uses TRBV5-1 with TRBJ1-1; possible D gene TRBD1, 5 bases. This sequence was found in a young man in good health and CMV-seropositive. Material for sequencing was PBMCs. CDR3 loop: CASSLEPAGGNTEAFF. The CDR3 nucleotides are TGCGCCAGCAGCTTGGAACCGGCCGGGGGGAACACTGAAGCTTTCTTT.